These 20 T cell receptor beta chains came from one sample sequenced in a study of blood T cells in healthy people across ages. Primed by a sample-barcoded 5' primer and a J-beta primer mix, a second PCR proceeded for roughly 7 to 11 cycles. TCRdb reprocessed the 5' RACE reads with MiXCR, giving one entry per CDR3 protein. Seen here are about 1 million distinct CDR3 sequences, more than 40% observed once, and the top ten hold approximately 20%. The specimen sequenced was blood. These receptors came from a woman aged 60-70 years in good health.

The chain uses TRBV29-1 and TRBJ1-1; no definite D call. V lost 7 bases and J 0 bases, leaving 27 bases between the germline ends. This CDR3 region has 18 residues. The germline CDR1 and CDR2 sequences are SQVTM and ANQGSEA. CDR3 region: CSARPPDSAIVMNTEAFF. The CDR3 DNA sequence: TGCAGCGCGCGGCCCCCGGATTCAGCCATAGTCATGAACACTGAAGCTTTCTTT.

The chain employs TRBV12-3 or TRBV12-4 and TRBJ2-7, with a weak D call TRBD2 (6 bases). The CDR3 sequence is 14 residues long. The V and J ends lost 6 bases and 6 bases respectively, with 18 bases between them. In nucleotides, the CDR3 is TGTGCCAGCAGCCCCCGGGGGTCGGACCTCGAGCAGTACTTC. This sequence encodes CASSPRGSDLEQYF.

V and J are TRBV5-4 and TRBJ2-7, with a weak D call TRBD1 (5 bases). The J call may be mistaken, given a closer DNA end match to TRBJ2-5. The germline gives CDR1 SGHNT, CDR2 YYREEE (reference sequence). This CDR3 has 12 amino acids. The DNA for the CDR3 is TGTGCCCTTAAGGGGATACAAGAGACCCAGTACTTC. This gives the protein CALKGIQETQYF.

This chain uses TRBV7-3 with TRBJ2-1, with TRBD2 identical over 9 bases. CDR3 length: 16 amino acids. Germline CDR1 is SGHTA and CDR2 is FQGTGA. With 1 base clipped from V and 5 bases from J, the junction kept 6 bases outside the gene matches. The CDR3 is CASSLMSTSGDNEQFF. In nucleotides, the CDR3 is TGTGCCAGCAGCTTAATGTCGACTAGCGGAGACAATGAGCAGTTCTTC.

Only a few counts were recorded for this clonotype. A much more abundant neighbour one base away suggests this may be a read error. The CDR3 DNA follows: TGTGCCACCAGCGAACTAGGAGATACGCAGTATTTT. Protein product: CATSELGDTQYF. The chain couples TRBV15 to TRBJ2-3; D perhaps matches TRBD2 (5 bases). Looked up from germline, CDR1 is LNHNV and CDR2 is YYDKDF (reference sequence). The CDR3 spans 12 residues. Trimming took 5 bases from V and 5 from J, leaving 8 bases between them. Together with reference TRBV15 and TRBJ2-3, the CDR3 gives the full variable domain: DAMVIQNPRYQVTQFGKPVTLSCSQTLNHNVMYWYQQKSSQAPKLLFHYYDKDFNNEADTPDNFQSRRPNTSFCFLDIRSPGLGDTAMYLCATSELGDTQYFGPGTRLTVL.

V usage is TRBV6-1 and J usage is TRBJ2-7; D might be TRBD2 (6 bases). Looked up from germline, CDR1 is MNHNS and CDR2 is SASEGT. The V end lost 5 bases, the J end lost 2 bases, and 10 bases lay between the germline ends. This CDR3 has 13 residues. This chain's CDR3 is CASSRGRPYEQYF. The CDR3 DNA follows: TGTGCCAGCAGTCGGGGGAGGCCCTACGAGCAGTACTTC.

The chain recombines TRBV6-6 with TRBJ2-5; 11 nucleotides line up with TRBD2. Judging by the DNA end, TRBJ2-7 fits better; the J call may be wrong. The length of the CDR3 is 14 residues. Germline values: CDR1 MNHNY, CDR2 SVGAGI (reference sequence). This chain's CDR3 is CASSTSGRAGEQYF. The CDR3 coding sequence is TGTGCCAGCAGCACTAGCGGGAGAGCAGGCGAGCAGTACTTC.

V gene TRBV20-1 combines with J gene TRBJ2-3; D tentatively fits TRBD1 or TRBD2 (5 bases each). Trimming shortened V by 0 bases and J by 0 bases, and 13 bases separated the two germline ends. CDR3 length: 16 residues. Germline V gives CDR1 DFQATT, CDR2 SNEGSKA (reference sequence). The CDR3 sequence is CSARDPSGASTDTQYF. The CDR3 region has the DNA TGCAGTGCTAGAGACCCGTCCGGGGCGAGCACAGATACGCAGTATTTT.

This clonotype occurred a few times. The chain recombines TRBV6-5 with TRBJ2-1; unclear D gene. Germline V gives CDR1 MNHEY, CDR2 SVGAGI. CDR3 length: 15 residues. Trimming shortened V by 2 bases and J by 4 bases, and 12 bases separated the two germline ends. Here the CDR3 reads CASSYLLSPYNEQFF. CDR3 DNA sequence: TGTGCCAGCAGTTACCTCTTGAGCCCGTACAATGAGCAGTTCTTC.

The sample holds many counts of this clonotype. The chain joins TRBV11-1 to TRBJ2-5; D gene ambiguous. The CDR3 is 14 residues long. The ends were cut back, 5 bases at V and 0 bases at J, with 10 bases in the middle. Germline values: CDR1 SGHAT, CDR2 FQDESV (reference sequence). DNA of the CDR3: TGTGCCAGCAGCCGTGACATGTACCAAGAGACCCAGTACTTC. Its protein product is CASSRDMYQETQYF.

CDR3 coding DNA: TGTGCCACCAGTTCTTCGGCTGGGCACACAGATACGCAGTATTTT. It specifies CATSSSAGHTDTQYF. This chain uses TRBV15 with TRBJ2-3; D is uncertain. The germline gives CDR1 LNHNV, CDR2 YYDKDF (reference sequence). The CDR3 has 15 residues. The V and J ends lost 6 bases and 2 bases respectively, with 15 bases between them.

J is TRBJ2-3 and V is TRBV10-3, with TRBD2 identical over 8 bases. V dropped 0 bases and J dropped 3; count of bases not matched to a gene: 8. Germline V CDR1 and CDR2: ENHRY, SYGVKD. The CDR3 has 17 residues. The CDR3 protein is CAISESFLAGSTDTQYF. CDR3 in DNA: TGTGCCATCAGTGAGTCTTTCTTAGCGGGATCGACAGATACGCAGTATTTT.

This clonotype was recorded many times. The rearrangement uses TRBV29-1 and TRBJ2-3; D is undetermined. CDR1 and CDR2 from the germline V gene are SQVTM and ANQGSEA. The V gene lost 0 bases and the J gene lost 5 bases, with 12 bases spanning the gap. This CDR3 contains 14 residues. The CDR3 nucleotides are TGCAGCGTTGAAGATGGAAAGGGCTTAGATACGCAGTATTTT. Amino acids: CSVEDGKGLDTQYF.

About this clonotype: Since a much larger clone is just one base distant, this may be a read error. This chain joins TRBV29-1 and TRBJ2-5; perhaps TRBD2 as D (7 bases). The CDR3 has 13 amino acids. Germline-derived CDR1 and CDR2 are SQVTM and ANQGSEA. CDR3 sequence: CRVEGGLEETQYF. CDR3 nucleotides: TGCCGCGTTGAGGGGGGGCTAGAAGAGACCCAGTACTTC.

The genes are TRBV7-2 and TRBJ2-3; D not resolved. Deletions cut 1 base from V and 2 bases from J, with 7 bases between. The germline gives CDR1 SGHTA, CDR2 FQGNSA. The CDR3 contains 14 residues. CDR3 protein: CASSLDLHTDTQYF. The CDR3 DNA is TGTGCCAGCAGCTTAGATCTGCACACAGATACGCAGTATTTT.

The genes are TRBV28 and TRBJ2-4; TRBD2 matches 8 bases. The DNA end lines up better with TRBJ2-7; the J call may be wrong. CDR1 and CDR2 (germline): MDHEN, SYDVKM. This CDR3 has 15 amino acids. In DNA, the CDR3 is TGTGCCAGCAGTTTGGCCTCAGCGGGAGCCCACGAGCAGTACTTC. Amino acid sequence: CASSLASAGAHEQYF.

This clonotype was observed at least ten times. CDR3 sequence reads: CASSITGAHEQYF. Written as DNA, the CDR3 is TGTGCCAGCAGCATCACAGGGGCCCACGAGCAGTACTTC. The chain combines TRBV7-3 with TRBJ2-7; the match to TRBD1 covers 7 bases. The junction had 6 bases not matched to a gene; V was cut back by 5 bases and J by 5 bases. Germline V CDR1 and CDR2: SGHTA, FQGTGA. The CDR3 has 13 amino acids.

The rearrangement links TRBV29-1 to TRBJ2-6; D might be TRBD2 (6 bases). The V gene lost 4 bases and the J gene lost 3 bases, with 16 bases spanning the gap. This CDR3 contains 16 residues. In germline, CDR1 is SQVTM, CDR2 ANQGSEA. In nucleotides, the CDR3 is TGCAGCGTTGCCCTTGGACGGGGGAGTGGGGCCAACGTCCTGACTTTC. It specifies CSVALGRGSGANVLTF.

The CDR3 loop is CASSLRVRSTEAFF. CDR3 nucleotide sequence: TGTGCCAGCAGTTTAAGGGTACGGTCGACTGAAGCTTTCTTT. The genes are TRBV28 and TRBJ1-1; D is ambiguous. With 2 bases removed from V and 5 bases from J, the gap between germline ends came to 12 bases. This CDR3 contains 14 residues. The germline V gene has CDR1 MDHEN and CDR2 SYDVKM.

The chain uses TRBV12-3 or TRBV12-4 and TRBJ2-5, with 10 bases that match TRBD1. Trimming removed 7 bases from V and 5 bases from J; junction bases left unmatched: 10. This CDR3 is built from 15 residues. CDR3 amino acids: CASTGPGQGRETQYF. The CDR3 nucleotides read TGTGCCAGCACTGGCCCGGGACAGGGGAGGGAGACCCAGTACTTC.